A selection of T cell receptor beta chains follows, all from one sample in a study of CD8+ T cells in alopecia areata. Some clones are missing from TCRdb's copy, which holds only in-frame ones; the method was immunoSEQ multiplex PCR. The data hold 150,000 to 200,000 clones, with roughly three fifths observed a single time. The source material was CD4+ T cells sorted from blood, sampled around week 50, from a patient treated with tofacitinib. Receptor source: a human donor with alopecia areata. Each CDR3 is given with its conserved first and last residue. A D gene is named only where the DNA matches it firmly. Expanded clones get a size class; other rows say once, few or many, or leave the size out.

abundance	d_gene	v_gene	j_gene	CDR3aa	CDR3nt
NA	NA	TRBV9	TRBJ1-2	CASSVGEGGNYGYTF	TGTGCCAGCAGCGTAGGAGAAGGGGGGAACTATGGCTACACCTTC
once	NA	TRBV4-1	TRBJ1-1	CASSQGVVNTEAFF	TGCGCCAGCAGCCAAGGAGTGGTGAACACTGAAGCTTTCTTT
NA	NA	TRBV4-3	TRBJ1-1	CASSQTDRMNTEAFF	TGCGCCAGCAGCCAAACCGACAGGATGAACACTGAAGCTTTCTTT
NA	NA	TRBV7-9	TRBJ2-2	CASSTYRDHNTGELFF	TGTGCCAGCAGCACGTACCGGGACCATAATACCGGGGAGCTGTTTTTT
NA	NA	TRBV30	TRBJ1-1	CAWSVDRRAEAFF	TGTGCCTGGAGTGTTGACCGGCGCGCTGAAGCTTTCTTT
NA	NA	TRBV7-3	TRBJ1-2	CASSTTDSNYGYTF	TGTGCCAGCAGTACAACCGACAGCAACTATGGCTACACCTTC
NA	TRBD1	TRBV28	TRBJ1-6	CASSPGTGNSPLHF	TGTGCCAGCAGCCCAGGGACAGGCAATTCACCCCTCCACTTT
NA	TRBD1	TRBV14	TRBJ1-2	CASSQAPGGLGYTF	TGTGCCAGCAGCCAAGCGCCAGGGGGCCTTGGCTACACCTTC
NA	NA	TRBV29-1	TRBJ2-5	CSALDIGETQYF	TGCAGCGCCCTGGACATCGGGGAGACCCAGTACTTC
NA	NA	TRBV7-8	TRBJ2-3	CASSFVGDTQYF	TGTGCCAGCAGCTTTGTGGGGGATACGCAGTATTTT
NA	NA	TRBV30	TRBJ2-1	CAWSLLVPQGEQFF	TGTGCCTGGAGCCTCCTTGTCCCGCAGGGTGAGCAGTTCTTC
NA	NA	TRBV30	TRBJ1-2	CAWSSVQGNYGYTF	TGTGCCTGGAGTTCGGTTCAGGGGAACTATGGCTACACCTTC
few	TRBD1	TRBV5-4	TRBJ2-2	CASSARQGITGELFF	TGTGCCAGCAGCGCCCGACAGGGAATCACCGGGGAGCTGTTTTTT
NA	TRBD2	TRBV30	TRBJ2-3	CAWSSSGGLRDTQYF	TGTGCCTGGAGTTCTAGCGGGGGCCTGAGGGATACGCAGTATTTT
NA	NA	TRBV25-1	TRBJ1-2	CASRGVYGYTF	TGTGCCAGCAGGGGGGTTTATGGCTACACCTTC
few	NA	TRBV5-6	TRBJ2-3	CASSPSHGVRTDTQYF	TGTGCCAGCAGCCCATCCCACGGGGTAAGGACGGATACGCAGTATTTT
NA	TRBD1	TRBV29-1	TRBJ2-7	CSVGQGVSYEQYF	TGCAGCGTGGGACAGGGGGTGAGCTACGAGCAGTACTTC
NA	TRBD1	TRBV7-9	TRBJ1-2	CASSPQRQGANGYTF	TGTGCCAGCAGCCCCCAGCGACAGGGGGCAAATGGCTACACCTTC
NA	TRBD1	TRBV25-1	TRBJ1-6	CASSDRTGWGSPLHF	TGTGCCAGCAGTGATCGGACAGGGTGGGGATCACCCCTCCACTTT
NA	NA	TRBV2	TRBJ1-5	CASTRDGNQPQHF	TGTGCCAGCACCCGTGATGGCAATCAGCCCCAGCATTTT
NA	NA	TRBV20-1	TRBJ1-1	CSAREGLKAFF	TGCAGTGCTAGAGAGGGGCTTAAAGCTTTCTTT
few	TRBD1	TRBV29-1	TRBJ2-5	CSASGQGARETQYF	TGCAGCGCATCGGGACAGGGGGCGCGAGAGACCCAGTACTTC
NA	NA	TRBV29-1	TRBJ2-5	CSVDSGSQETQYF	TGCAGCGTTGATTCGGGATCACAAGAGACCCAGTACTTC
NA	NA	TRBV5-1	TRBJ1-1	CASSSRVGSNTEAFF	TGCGCCAGCAGCTCCCGTGTAGGGTCGAACACTGAAGCTTTCTTT
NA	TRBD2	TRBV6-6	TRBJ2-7	CASSPRGSGPGEQYF	TGTGCCAGCAGTCCCCGGGGTAGCGGGCCCGGCGAGCAGTACTTC
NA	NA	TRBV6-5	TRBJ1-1	CASSYRGRGVEAFF	TGTGCCAGCAGTTACAGGGGCAGAGGTGTTGAAGCTTTCTTT
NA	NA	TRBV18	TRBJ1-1	CASSPLREYQAFF	TGTGCCAGCTCACCACTCAGGGAATACCAAGCTTTCTTT
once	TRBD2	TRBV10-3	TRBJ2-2	CAISESRLAGAGTGELFF	TGTGCCATCAGTGAGTCCCGTCTAGCGGGGGCCGGCACCGGGGAGCTGTTTTTT